This T cell receptor (beta chain) was recovered during a study of blood T cell repertoires in COVID-19. The wider study: From the United States, Italy and Spain came samples of acute and convalescent COVID-19.

The CDR3 covers 15 residues. Deletions cut 0 bases from V and 7 bases from J, with 13 bases between. Germline lookup yields CDR1 SGHNT and CDR2 YENEEA. The authors' processing: For nucleated cells, counts were estimated from reference gene primer amplification. The method was immunoSEQ multiplex PCR; TCRdb's version includes in-frame clones alone and lacks a portion of them. That table gives V, J and clone size, and the DNA gave D and trimming. The data contain over 250,000 clones, 80% to 90% of them singletons. The receptor comes from a woman in her forties or fifties with acute or convalescent COVID-19. Sequencing was done on a sample of peripheral blood. V usage is TRBV11-3 and J usage is TRBJ2-1, with D maybe TRBD2 (6 bases). The CDR3 here is CASSLEWEAANEQFF. As DNA, the CDR3 is TGTGCCAGCAGCTTAGAGTGGGAGGCTGCGAATGAGCAGTTCTTC.